This T cell receptor (beta chain) stems from a study of shared clonotypes between healthy human individuals. The trim removed 0 bases at V and 9 bases at J, leaving 9 bases unmatched. This CDR3 contains 15 residues. Germline V gene lookup returns CDR1 SGHTA and CDR2 FQGNSA. The repertoire was sequenced with immunoSEQ multiplex PCR; TCRdb's copy has only in-frame clones and lacks some. This sample has a few million clones, with approximately 93% found just once. Sequenced: naive CD4+ T cells from PBMCs. The subset here: CD45RA+ positively selected. The rearrangement uses TRBV7-2 and TRBJ2-7; 9 bases are shared with TRBD1. This sequence was found in a young man in good health. Some clones in this sample may be carry-over from other donors' samples. The CDR3 region is CASSLAGQGVSGQYF. CDR3 coding DNA: TGTGCCAGCAGCTTAGCGGGACAGGGTGTGTCTGGGCAGTACTTC.